Below, 9 T cell receptor beta chains from the same sample are listed, as sequenced in a study of T cells in Graves' hyperthyroidism and ophthalmopathy. Amplified regions were TCR beta CDR3 sequences from RNA transcripts. The HTBI set primed first-round TCR CDR3 RT-PCR. TCRdb reanalysed the multiplex PCR reads using MiXCR and keeps one entry per CDR3 protein. This sample has approximately 300,000 distinct CDR3 sequences, with around 19% found just once. The sequenced sample consisted of blood. Receptors originate from a man aged 50-60 years with Graves' ophthalmopathy.

This clonotype was seen a single time. One base away lies a much larger clone, so this may be a sequencing read error. V is TRBV20-1 and J is TRBJ2-7; 7 bases line up with TRBD1. With V trimmed by 6 bases and J by 4 bases, 15 bases remained unmatched. From germline, CDR1 is DFQATT and CDR2 SNEGSKA (reference sequence). This CDR3 has 15 residues. For the CDR3, the DNA is TGCAGTGCCCACCACGACAGGGAACTCGGATACGAGCAGTACTTC. Its translation: CSAHHDRELGYEQYF.

The chain has TRBV28 and TRBJ2-5, with 8 bases lining up with TRBD1. The CDR3 covers 15 residues. V dropped 3 bases and J dropped 5; count of bases not matched to a gene: 8. CDR1 and CDR2 (germline): MDHEN, SYDVKM. The CDR3 DNA is TGTGCCAGCAGTTTGACAGGGGAAGCGTGGGAGACCCAGTACTTC. This codes for CASSLTGEAWETQYF.

This clonotype was seen a few times. The rearrangement uses TRBV28 and TRBJ1-3; no clear D gene. The CDR3 is 12 amino acids. Germline CDR1 MDHEN, CDR2 SYDVKM. V dropped 2 bases and J dropped 8 bases, with 7 bases sitting between them. CDR3 DNA: TGTGCCAGCAGTTTAAGAAGCGACACCATATATTTT. Translating it yields CASSLRSDTIYF.

This clonotype was picked up a small number of times. V is TRBV27 and J is TRBJ1-1, with 9 bases fitting TRBD1. Germline loops: CDR1 MNHEY, CDR2 SMNVEV (reference sequence). With 3 bases clipped from V and 4 bases from J, the junction kept 6 bases outside the gene matches. This CDR3 comprises 15 residues. CDR3 in DNA: TGTGCCAGCAGTTTCCCCGGACAGGGGAGCACTGAAGCTTTCTTT. It specifies CASSFPGQGSTEAFF.

This clonotype occurred a few times. V is TRBV7-9 and J is TRBJ2-5, with D maybe TRBD2 (6 bases). From germline, CDR1 is SEHNR and CDR2 FQNEAQ (reference sequence). CDR3 size: 13 residues. Trimming shortened V by 4 bases and J by 5 bases, and 11 bases separated the two germline ends. CDR3 bases: TGTGCCAGCAGCTCCCATGGGAGGGAGACCCAGTACTTC. Translation gives CASSSHGRETQYF.

CDR3 amino acids: CASSEWGQGADNEQFF. CDR3 coding DNA: TGTGCCAGCAGTGAATGGGGACAGGGGGCCGACAATGAGCAGTTCTTC. V and J are TRBV6-1 and TRBJ2-1, with 12 bases aligning to TRBD1. CDR1 is MNHNS and CDR2 is SASEGT in the germline V gene. The V and J ends lost 2 bases and 5 bases, in that order; junction bases with no gene match: 4. This CDR3 comprises 16 residues.

There are a few counts of this clonotype. The V call is TRBV2, the J call TRBJ1-2, with 11 positions matching TRBD1. The ends lost 3 bases at V and 7 bases at J; junction bases unmatched: 4. In germline, CDR1 is SNHLY, CDR2 FYNNEI. CDR3 length: 14 residues. The CDR3 DNA sequence: TGTGCCAGCAGTGAGAGGACAGGGGGCCGTGGCTACACCTTC. Its protein is CASSERTGGRGYTF.

Many counts were recorded for this clonotype. V is TRBV3-1 and J is TRBJ2-7; weak D call: TRBD2 (6 bases). Germline V gene data show CDR1 as LGHDT and CDR2 as YNNKEL (reference sequence). The CDR3 has 12 residues. The V end was cut by 8 bases, the J end by 4 bases, with 12 bases between. As DNA, the CDR3 is TGTGCCAGCGGTCCAGGGAGGTACGAGCAGTACTTC. Encoded protein: CASGPGRYEQYF.

Concerning this clonotype: Just one base apart from a much larger clone, this may be a read error. V is TRBV6-2 or TRBV6-3 and J is TRBJ2-7; 8 bases agree with TRBD1. V lost 2 bases to trimming and J lost 5 bases; unmatched junction nucleotides: 11. Germline V gene data show CDR1 as MNHEY and CDR2 as SVGEGT. The CDR3 contains 16 residues. The CDR3 DNA sequence: TGTGCCAGCAGTTACGGCCCTCCGGGACAGGCCCACGAGCAGTACTTC. Translated, it gives CASSYGPPGQAHEQYF.